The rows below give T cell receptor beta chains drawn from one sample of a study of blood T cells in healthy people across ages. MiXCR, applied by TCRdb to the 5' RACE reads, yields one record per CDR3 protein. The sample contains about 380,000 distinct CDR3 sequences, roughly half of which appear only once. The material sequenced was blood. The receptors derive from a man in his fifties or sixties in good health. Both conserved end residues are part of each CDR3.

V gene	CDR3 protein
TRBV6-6	CASSYPSGTVQETQYF
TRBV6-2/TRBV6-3	CASGPLGGSAEQYF
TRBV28	CASRPPLAGGPGELFF
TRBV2	CASSDGPANTGELFF
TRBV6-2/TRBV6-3	CASSSPVPYEQYF
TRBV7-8	CASSLPGGLETQYF
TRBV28	CASSPSGPTEQFF
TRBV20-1	CSARDWSEQFF
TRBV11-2	CASSRRGGQVNTGELFF
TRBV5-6	CASSLPSGNGGYTF
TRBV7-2	CASSLAPTNYYNEQFF
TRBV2	CASSEAGQPYGYTF
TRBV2	CASVKEVAKNIQYF
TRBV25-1	CASRESGANVLTF
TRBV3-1	CASSRRTSRSWEETQYF
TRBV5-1	CASSSLTGMGEQYF
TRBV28	CASRNSDTYGYTF